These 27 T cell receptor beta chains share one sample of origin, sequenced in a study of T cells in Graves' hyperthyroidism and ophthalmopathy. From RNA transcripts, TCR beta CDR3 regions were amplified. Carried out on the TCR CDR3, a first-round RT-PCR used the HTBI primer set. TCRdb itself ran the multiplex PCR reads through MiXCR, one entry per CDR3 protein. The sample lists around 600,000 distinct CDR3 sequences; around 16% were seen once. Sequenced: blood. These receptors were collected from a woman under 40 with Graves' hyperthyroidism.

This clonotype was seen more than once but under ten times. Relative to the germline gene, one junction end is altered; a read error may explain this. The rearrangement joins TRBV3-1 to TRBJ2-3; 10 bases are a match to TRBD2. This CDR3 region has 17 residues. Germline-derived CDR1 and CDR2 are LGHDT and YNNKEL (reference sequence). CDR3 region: CTSSQAPSGSGTDTQYF. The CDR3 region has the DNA TGTACCAGCAGCCAAGCCCCTAGCGGGAGCGGCACAGATACGCAGTATTTT.

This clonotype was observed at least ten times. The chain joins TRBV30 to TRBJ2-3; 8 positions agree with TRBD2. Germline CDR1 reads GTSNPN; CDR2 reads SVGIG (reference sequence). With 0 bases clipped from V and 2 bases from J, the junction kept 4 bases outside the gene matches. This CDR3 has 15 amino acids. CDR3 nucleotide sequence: TGTGCCTGGAGTGTGGGGACTAGGGACACAGATACGCAGTATTTT. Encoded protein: CAWSVGTRDTDTQYF.

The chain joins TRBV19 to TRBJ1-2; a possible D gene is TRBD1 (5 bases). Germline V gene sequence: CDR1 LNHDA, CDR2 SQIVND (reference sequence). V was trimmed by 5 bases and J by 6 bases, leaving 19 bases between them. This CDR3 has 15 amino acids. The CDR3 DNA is TGTGCCAGTAGTTATCCAGGGCTGGGATCGGATGGCTACACCTTC. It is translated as CASSYPGLGSDGYTF.

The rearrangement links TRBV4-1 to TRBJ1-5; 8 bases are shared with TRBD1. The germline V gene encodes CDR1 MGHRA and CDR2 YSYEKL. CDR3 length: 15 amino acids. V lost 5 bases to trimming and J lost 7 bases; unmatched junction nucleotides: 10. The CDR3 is CASSAKTGAGQPQHF. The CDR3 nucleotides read TGCGCCAGCAGCGCGAAGACAGGGGCAGGGCAGCCCCAGCATTTT.

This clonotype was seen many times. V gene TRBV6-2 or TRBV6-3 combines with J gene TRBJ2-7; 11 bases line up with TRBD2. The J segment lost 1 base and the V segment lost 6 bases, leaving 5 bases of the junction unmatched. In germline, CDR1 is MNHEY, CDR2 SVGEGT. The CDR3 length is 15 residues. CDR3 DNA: TGTGCCAGCAGGCCCGGGACTAGCGGATCCTACGAGCAGTACTTC. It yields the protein CASRPGTSGSYEQYF.

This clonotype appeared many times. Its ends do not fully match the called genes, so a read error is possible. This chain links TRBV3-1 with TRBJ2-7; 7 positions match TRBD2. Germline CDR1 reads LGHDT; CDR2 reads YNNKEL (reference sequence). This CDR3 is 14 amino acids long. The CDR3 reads CASTQAAGEREQYF. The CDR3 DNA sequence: TGTGCCAGCACCCAAGCCGCGGGGGAGCGGGAGCAGTACTTC.

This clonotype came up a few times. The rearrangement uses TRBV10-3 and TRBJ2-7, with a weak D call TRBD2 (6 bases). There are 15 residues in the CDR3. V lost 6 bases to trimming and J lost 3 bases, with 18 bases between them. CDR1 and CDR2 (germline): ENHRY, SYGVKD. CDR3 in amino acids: CAIRSSDTLDYEQYF. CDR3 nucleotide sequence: TGTGCCATCAGATCTAGCGACACCTTGGACTACGAGCAGTACTTC.

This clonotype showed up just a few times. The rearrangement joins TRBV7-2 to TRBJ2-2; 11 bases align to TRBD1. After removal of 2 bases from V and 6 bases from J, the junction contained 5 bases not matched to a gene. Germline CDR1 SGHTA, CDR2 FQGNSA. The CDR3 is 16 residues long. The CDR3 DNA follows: TGTGCCAGCAGCTTACATCCGGGACAGGGGGCCGGGGAGCTGTTTTTT. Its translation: CASSLHPGQGAGELFF.

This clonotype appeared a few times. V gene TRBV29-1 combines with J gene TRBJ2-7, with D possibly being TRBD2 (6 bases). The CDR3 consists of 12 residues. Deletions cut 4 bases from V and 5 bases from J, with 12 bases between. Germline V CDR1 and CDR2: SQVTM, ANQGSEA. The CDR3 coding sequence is TGCAGCGTTGCATCGGGAGTGAACGAGCAGTACTTC. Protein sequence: CSVASGVNEQYF.

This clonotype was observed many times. The CDR3 protein is CASSASVYEQYF. CDR3 nucleotides: TGTGCCAGCAGTGCTAGCGTCTACGAGCAGTACTTC. The chain couples TRBV6-1 to TRBJ2-7, with a possible D match to TRBD2 (6 bases). Germline CDR1 MNHNS, CDR2 SASEGT. V lost 4 bases to trimming and J lost 3 bases, with 7 bases between them. The CDR3 runs 12 residues.

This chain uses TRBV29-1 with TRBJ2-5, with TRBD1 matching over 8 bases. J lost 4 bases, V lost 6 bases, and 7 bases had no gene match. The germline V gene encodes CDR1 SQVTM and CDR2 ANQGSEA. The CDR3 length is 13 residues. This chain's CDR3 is CSVDLQGGETQYF. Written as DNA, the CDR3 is TGCAGCGTCGACTTACAGGGGGGAGAGACCCAGTACTTC.

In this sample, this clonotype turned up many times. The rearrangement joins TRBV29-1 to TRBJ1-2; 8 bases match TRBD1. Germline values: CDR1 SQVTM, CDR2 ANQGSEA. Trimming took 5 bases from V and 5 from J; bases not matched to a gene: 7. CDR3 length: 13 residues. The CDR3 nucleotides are TGCAGCGTTTCTCTGGACAGGGTTTATGGCTACACCTTC. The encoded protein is CSVSLDRVYGYTF.

The CDR3 sequence: CASSFRAYSNTGELFF. CDR3 nucleotides: TGCGCCAGCAGCTTCCGGGCGTACTCGAACACCGGGGAGCTGTTTTTT. The chain combines TRBV5-1 with TRBJ2-2; D is unresolved. The length of the CDR3 is 16 residues. V lost 2 bases to trimming and J lost 0 bases, with 11 bases between them. Germline values: CDR1 SGHRS, CDR2 YFSETQ.

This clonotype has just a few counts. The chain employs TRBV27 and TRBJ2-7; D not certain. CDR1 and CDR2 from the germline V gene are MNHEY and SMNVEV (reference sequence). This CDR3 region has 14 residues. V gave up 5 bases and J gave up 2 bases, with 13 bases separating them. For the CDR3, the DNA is TGTGCCAGCAGTGAGGATGACGGTGCCTACGAGCAGTACTTC. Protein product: CASSEDDGAYEQYF.

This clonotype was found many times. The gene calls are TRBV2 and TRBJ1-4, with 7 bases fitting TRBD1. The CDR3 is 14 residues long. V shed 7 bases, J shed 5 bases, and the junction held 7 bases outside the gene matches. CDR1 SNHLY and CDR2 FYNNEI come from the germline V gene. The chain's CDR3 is CASKGQYSNEKLFF. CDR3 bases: TGTGCCAGCAAGGGACAGTACTCAAATGAAAAACTGTTTTTT.

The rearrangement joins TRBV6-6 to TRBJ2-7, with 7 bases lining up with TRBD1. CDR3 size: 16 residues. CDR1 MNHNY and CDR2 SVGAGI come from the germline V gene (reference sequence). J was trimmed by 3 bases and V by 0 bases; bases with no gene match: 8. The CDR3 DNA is TGTGCCAGCAGTTACTCTGCAACAGGGGTTGTCTACGAGCAGTACTTC. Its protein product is CASSYSATGVVYEQYF.

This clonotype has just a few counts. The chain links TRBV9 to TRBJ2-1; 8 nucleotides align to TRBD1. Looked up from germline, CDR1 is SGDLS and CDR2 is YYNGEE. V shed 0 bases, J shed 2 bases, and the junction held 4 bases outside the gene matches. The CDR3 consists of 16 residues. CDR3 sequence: CASSVAPGGPYNEQFF. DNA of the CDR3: TGTGCCAGCAGCGTAGCCCCAGGGGGCCCCTACAATGAGCAGTTCTTC.

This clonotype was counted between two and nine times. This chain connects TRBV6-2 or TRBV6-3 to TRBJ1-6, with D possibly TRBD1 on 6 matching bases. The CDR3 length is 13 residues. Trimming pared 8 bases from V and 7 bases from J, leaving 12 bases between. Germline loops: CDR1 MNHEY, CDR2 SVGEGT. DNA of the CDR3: TGTGCCAGCGTTGGCAGGGGCAATTCACCCCTCCACTTT. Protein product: CASVGRGNSPLHF.

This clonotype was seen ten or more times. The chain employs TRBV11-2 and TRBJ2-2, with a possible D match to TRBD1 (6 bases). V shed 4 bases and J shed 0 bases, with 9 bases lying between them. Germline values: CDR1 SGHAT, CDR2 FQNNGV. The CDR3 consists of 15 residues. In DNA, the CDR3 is TGTGCCAGCAGCTCGACAGGACCGAACACCGGGGAGCTGTTTTTT. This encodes CASSSTGPNTGELFF.

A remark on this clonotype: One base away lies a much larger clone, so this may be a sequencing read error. CDR3 amino acids: CASSELVGTDSEQFF. CDR3 bases: TGTGCCAGCAGTGAACTAGTCGGGACCGACAGTGAGCAGTTCTTC. The rearrangement uses TRBV2 and TRBJ2-1; D could derive from TRBD1 or TRBD2 (5 bases each). Germline assignment: CDR1 SNHLY and CDR2 FYNNEI. This CDR3 has 15 residues. Trimming removed 2 bases from V and 9 bases from J, with 17 bases in between.

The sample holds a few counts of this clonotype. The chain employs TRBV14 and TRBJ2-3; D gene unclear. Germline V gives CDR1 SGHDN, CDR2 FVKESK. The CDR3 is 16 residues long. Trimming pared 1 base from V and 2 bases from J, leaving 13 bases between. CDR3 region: CASSQAWTKVTDTQYF. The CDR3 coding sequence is TGTGCCAGCAGCCAAGCTTGGACCAAAGTCACAGATACGCAGTATTTT.

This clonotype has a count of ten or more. The CDR3 reads CATSDPGRQETQYF. The CDR3 nucleotides read TGTGCCACCAGTGACCCGGGCCGACAAGAGACCCAGTACTTC. The chain combines TRBV24-1 with TRBJ2-5; D unresolved. V was pared by 4 bases and J by 2 bases, with 10 bases between. The CDR3 loop spans 14 amino acids. In germline, CDR1 is KGHDR, CDR2 SFDVKD.

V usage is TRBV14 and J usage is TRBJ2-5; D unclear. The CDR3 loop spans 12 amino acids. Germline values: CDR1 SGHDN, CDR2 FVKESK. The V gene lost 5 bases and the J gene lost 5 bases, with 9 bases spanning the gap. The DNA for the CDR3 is TGTGCCAGCAGCGCTACTCGGGAGACCCAGTACTTC. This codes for CASSATRETQYF.

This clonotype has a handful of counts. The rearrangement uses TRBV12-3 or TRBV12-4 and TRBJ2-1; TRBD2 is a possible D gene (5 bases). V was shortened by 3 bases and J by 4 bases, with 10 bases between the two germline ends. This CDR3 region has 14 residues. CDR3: CASSLGSAYNEQFF. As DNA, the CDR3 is TGTGCCAGCAGTTTGGGTAGCGCGTACAATGAGCAGTTCTTC.

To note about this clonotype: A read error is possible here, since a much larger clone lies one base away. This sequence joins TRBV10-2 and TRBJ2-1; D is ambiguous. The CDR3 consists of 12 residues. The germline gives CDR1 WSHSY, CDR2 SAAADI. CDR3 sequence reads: CVSSDTLNEQFF. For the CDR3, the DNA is TGCGTCAGCAGTGACACCCTCAATGAGCAGTTCTTC.

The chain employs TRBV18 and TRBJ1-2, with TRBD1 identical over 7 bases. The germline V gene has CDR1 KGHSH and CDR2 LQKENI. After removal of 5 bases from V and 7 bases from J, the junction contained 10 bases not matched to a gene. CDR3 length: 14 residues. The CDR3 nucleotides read TGTGCCAGCTCATCCTCGGGACAGTCAGCTGGCTACACCTTC. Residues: CASSSSGQSAGYTF.

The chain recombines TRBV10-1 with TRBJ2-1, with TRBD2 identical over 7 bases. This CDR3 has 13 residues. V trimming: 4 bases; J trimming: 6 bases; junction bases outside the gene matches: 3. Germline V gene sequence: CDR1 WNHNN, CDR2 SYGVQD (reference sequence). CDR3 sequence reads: CASSGGRANEQFF. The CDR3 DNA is TGCGCCAGCAGTGGAGGGAGGGCCAATGAGCAGTTCTTC.